This T cell receptor (beta chain) derives from a study of cytomegalovirus exposure and HLA in healthy donors. Vbeta (60) and Jbeta (13) primers were used in the PCR. Measured with immunoSEQ multiplex PCR; TCRdb has only the in-frame clones, and not every one. The sample includes around 100,000 clones, around 83% of them seen just once. The donors, nominally healthy at sampling, likely had unrecorded immune exposures. This clone was seen only once. The germline CDR1 and CDR2 sequences are MNHNS and SASEGT. CDR3 size: 13 residues. Trimming took 8 bases from V and 2 from J; bases not matched to a gene: 3.

The material sequenced was PBMCs. The rearrangement joins TRBV6-1 to TRBJ1-5, with 7 bases matching TRBD1. The source is a young man in good health and CMV-seropositive. The CDR3: CASVTGGNQPQHF. The CDR3 bases are TGTGCCAGCGTTACAGGGGGCAATCAGCCCCAGCATTTT.